This record covers a single T cell receptor (beta chain). The antigen is undetermined. The source of the sample is a study of shared clonotypes between healthy human individuals. Study-wide results and caveats: The generation probabilities recorded for non-shared clonotypes fell below those of clonotypes shared by all four donors. The authors sampled blood alone, and tissue repertoires likely differ.

V was clipped by 3 bases and J by 4 bases; unmatched bases: 4. CDR1 SNHLY and CDR2 FYNNEI come from the germline V gene. This CDR3 has 15 amino acids. Naivety among CD8 cells was defined by CD45RO negativity and positive CCR7 selection, thereby excluding terminally differentiated effector memory CD45RA+ cells. Every one of the donors was a Caucasian adult that lived in Nashville, Tennessee. Deep was the level used in running the assay. Assay used: immunoSEQ multiplex PCR; TCRdb lists only in-frame clones, some missing. Of over 750,000 clones listed, 95% to 97% are singletons. This TCR was recovered from a man under 40 in good health. The rearrangement uses TRBV2 and TRBJ1-5, with 9 bases matching TRBD1. Sequenced input: naive CD8+ T cells sorted from blood. CDR3 sequence (DNA): TGTGCCAGCAGTGATGGGGACAGGGCGAATCAGCCCCAGCATTTT. This sequence encodes CASSDGDRANQPQHF.